The 20 T cell receptor beta chains presented below share a single source sample, sequenced in a study of cytomegalovirus exposure and HLA in healthy donors. This table comes from immunoSEQ multiplex PCR, and its TCRdb copy is limited to in-frame clones, with some not included. The table has 50,000 to 65,000 clones, just under 95% seen once. Source material: PBMCs. These TCRs come from a woman aged 18-35 years in good health and CMV-seropositive.

This chain links TRBV4-3 with TRBJ1-6; no clear D gene. Between the trimmed V and J ends, which lost 1 base and 0 bases, there was a span of 10 bases. Germline V gene lookup returns CDR1 LGHNA and CDR2 YSLEER. This CDR3 spans 17 amino acids. CDR3 amino acids: CASSQVTESSYNSPLHF. CDR3 bases: TGCGCCAGCAGCCAAGTTACAGAAAGCTCCTATAATTCACCCCTCCACTTT.

V usage is TRBV5-6 and J usage is TRBJ2-1, with TRBD1 as a possible D gene (5 bases). The V gene's germline CDR1 is SGHDT and CDR2 YYEEEE. The V and J ends lost 7 bases and 10 bases respectively, with 12 bases between them. The CDR3 has 11 amino acids. The CDR3 region has the DNA TGTGCCAGCCTGGGGCGGAGCGAGCAGTTCTTC. This codes for CASLGRSEQFF.

The chain combines TRBV5-1 with TRBJ2-1; 7 bases are shared with TRBD1. The CDR3 totals 16 residues. J was trimmed by 3 bases and V by 3 bases; bases with no gene match: 9. The germline gives CDR1 SGHRS, CDR2 YFSETQ. The CDR3 DNA reads TGCGCCAGCAGCTCACGACAGGGAAGTAGCTACAATGAGCAGTTCTTC. Its protein is CASSSRQGSSYNEQFF.

V gene TRBV19 combines with J gene TRBJ2-1; possibly TRBD2 for D (6 bases). V was clipped by 1 base and J by 5 bases, with 9 bases between them. The CDR3 covers 14 residues. Germline V CDR1 and CDR2: LNHDA, SQIVND (reference sequence). The CDR3 is CASSIVGGDNEQFF. The DNA for the CDR3 is TGTGCCAGTAGTATAGTCGGGGGTGACAATGAGCAGTTCTTC.

The chain recombines TRBV9 with TRBJ1-4; possible D gene TRBD1, 5 bases. V lost 0 bases and J lost 3, with 15 bases in between. Per the germline V gene, CDR1 is SGDLS and CDR2 is YYNGEE. This CDR3 region has 17 residues. Written as DNA, the CDR3 is TGTGCCAGCAGCGTAGGGAGGGGATCCACAGCTAATGAAAAACTGTTTTTT. Encoded protein: CASSVGRGSTANEKLFF.

The J gene is TRBJ1-5, the V gene TRBV15; no reliable D call. This CDR3 has 12 amino acids. Germline V CDR1 and CDR2: LNHNV, YYDKDF (reference sequence). Trimming took 1 base from V and 5 from J, leaving 3 bases between them. CDR3: CATSRADQPQHF. The DNA for the CDR3 is TGTGCCACCAGCAGAGCTGATCAGCCCCAGCATTTT.

Of note for this clone: Other DNA sequences from this sample encode an identical CDR3 as well. CDR3 in amino acids: CASNPDRNTEAFF. The CDR3 bases are TGTGCCAGCAACCCCGACAGGAACACTGAAGCTTTCTTT. The chain recombines TRBV2 with TRBJ1-1; possible D gene TRBD1, 5 bases. The CDR3 is 13 residues long. With 7 bases removed from V and 1 base from J, the gap between germline ends came to 10 bases. Germline loops: CDR1 SNHLY, CDR2 FYNNEI.

This chain joins TRBV15 and TRBJ1-4, with a tentative D call TRBD1 (6 bases). The CDR3 is made up of 19 amino acids. Germline V gives CDR1 LNHNV, CDR2 YYDKDF (reference sequence). V lost 1 base and J 12 bases, leaving 30 bases between the germline ends. As DNA, the CDR3 is TGTGCCACCAGCAGAGGATCGGTCCAGGGGAGTCCCTTAATCGGGCAACTGTTTTTT. This sequence encodes CATSRGSVQGSPLIGQLFF.

The chain combines TRBV18 with TRBJ2-5; no firm D call. CDR3 length equals 11 residues. The V end lost 3 bases, the J end lost 4 bases, and 3 bases lay between the germline ends. CDR1 and CDR2 from the germline V gene are KGHSH and LQKENI. The CDR3 nucleotides are TGTGCCAGCTCACCCGGAGAGACCCAGTACTTC. This translates into CASSPGETQYF.

This clone was recorded only once. V and J are TRBV6-5 and TRBJ2-7; 9 positions match TRBD2. The CDR3 runs 15 residues. Trimming cost V 2 bases and J 5 bases; bases outside gene matches: 7. Germline CDR1 MNHEY, CDR2 SVGAGI. The CDR3 bases are TGTGCCAGCAGTTACCCCCCTAGCGGGGCCCACGAGCAGTACTTC. It translates to CASSYPPSGAHEQYF.

This clone appeared once. V gene TRBV2 combines with J gene TRBJ2-1; 8 nucleotides align to TRBD2. Germline trimming cut 3 bases from V and 9 bases from J; bases unmatched to any gene: 7. The length of the CDR3 is 14 residues. Germline V gene data show CDR1 as SNHLY and CDR2 as FYNNEI. The CDR3 nucleotides read TGTGCCAGCAGTGAGGAGCGGGGGTACTCTGAGCAGTTCTTC. Its translation is CASSEERGYSEQFF.

V gene TRBV2 combines with J gene TRBJ2-3; TRBD1 matches at 9 bases. Germline V gene lookup returns CDR1 SNHLY and CDR2 FYNNEI. The CDR3 is made up of 15 amino acids. The ends lost 6 bases at V and 1 base at J; junction bases unmatched: 5. This CDR3 reads CASRTGGAGTDTQYF. The CDR3 DNA reads TGTGCCAGCAGAACAGGGGGCGCGGGCACAGATACGCAGTATTTT.

The CDR3 region is CAWVLDSLTNSPLHF. The CDR3, as DNA: TGTGCCTGGGTGCTTGACAGCTTAACTAATTCACCCCTCCACTTT. This sequence joins TRBV30 and TRBJ1-6; weak D call: TRBD1 (5 bases). This CDR3 region has 15 residues. The germline CDR1 and CDR2 sequences are GTSNPN and SVGIG (reference sequence). The V and J ends lost 5 bases and 6 bases respectively, with 17 bases between them.

The V call is TRBV2, the J call TRBJ2-1; 8 bases fit TRBD2. The CDR3 is made up of 14 amino acids. Germline CDR1 SNHLY, CDR2 FYNNEI. J gave up 4 bases and V 6 bases, and 5 bases lay outside the gene matches. CDR3: CASRAGGQYNEQFF. The CDR3 DNA follows: TGTGCCAGCAGGGCGGGAGGCCAGTACAATGAGCAGTTCTTC. Full variable domain (missing parts from reference TRBV2 and TRBJ2-1): EPEVTQTPSHQVTQMGQEVILRCVPISNHLYFYWYRQILGQKVEFLVSFYNNEISEKSEIFDDQFSVERPDGSNFTLKIRSTKLEDSAMYFCASRAGGQYNEQFFGPGTRLTVL.

This chain joins TRBV6-1 and TRBJ1-5; tentatively, D is TRBD1 (6 bases). The CDR3 is made up of 13 amino acids. Germline lookup yields CDR1 MNHNS and CDR2 SASEGT. The V end lost 5 bases, the J end lost 4 bases, and 9 bases lay between the germline ends. The CDR3 spells CASSLQGNQPQHF. The CDR3 DNA is TGTGCCAGCAGTTTGCAGGGGAATCAGCCCCAGCATTTT.

J is TRBJ1-2 and V is TRBV18; 7 bases fit TRBD1. Germline loops: CDR1 KGHSH, CDR2 LQKENI. V trimming: 1 base; J trimming: 4 bases; junction bases outside the gene matches: 6. The length of the CDR3 is 15 residues. Written as DNA, the CDR3 is TGTGCCAGCTCACCACTAACAGGGGATAGCTATGGCTACACCTTC. It specifies CASSPLTGDSYGYTF.

This rearrangement joins TRBV27 to TRBJ2-5, with D possibly being TRBD2 (5 bases). CDR3 length: 16 amino acids. Germline CDR1 reads MNHEY; CDR2 reads SMNVEV (reference sequence). Trimming shortened V by 0 bases and J by 4 bases, and 15 bases separated the two germline ends. CDR3 sequence reads: CASSLSVEAVRETQYF. The CDR3 DNA sequence: TGTGCCAGCAGTTTATCGGTGGAGGCTGTAAGAGAGACCCAGTACTTC.

The CDR3 DNA is TGTGCCAGCAGCCAAGAGGGGACAGTAGAGACCCAGTACTTC. Its translation is CASSQEGTVETQYF. This rearrangement joins TRBV14 to TRBJ2-5, with TRBD1 matching over 7 bases. The trim removed 0 bases at V and 4 bases at J, leaving 2 bases unmatched. In germline, CDR1 is SGHDN, CDR2 FVKESK. The CDR3 loop spans 14 amino acids.

This rearrangement joins TRBV6-1 to TRBJ2-1; 10 nucleotides align to TRBD2. The germline V gene has CDR1 MNHNS and CDR2 SASEGT. V shed 5 bases and J 4 bases; nucleotides not matched to a gene: 2. This CDR3 has 14 residues. The CDR3: CASSLSGRYNEQFF. The CDR3 bases are TGTGCCAGCAGTCTTAGCGGGAGGTACAATGAGCAGTTCTTC.

This chain connects TRBV7-9 to TRBJ2-1; 9 nucleotides match TRBD2. Germline V gene sequence: CDR1 SEHNR, CDR2 FQNEAQ (reference sequence). CDR3 length: 16 residues. Trimming at V came to 4 bases and at J to 2 bases, leaving 6 bases not matched to a gene. Written as DNA, the CDR3 is TGTGCCAGCAGCTCCCTAGCGGGACCCACCTACAATGAGCAGTTCTTC. Translated: CASSSLAGPTYNEQFF.